The 30 T cell receptor beta chains reported below all come from one sample, sequenced in a study of a mutant IDH1 vaccine in newly diagnosed glioma. These receptors have no known antigen. Time point in this sample: week 23, last vaccination. In every dose of vaccine, 300 ug of mutant IDH1 20-mer peptide was given alongside topical imiquimod. Libraries were prepared by immunoSEQ multiplex PCR; TCRdb keeps only in-frame clonotypes and omits some of them. The repertoire holds about 64,000 clones, with roughly 85% as singletons. The starting material was PBMCs, obtained from a glioma patient whose treatment included an IDH1 peptide vaccine. The receptors come from a man aged 30 to 45 with glioma.

The genes are TRBV11-3 and TRBJ2-3; D uncertain. CDR3 length equals 14 residues. V was clipped by 2 bases and J by 0 bases, with 6 bases between them. CDR1 is SGHNT, CDR2 YENEEA, per germline. DNA of the CDR3: TGTGCCAGCAGCTTAAGGTCTAGCACAGATACGCAGTATTTT. Its translation is CASSLRSSTDTQYF.

This sequence joins TRBV6-6 and TRBJ1-1; D unclear. The germline V gene encodes CDR1 MNHNY and CDR2 SVGAGI (reference sequence). Trimming cost V 6 bases and J 8 bases, with 10 bases left between them. CDR3 length equals 11 residues. The DNA of the CDR3 is TGTGCCAGCAGCCGAGAAAGGGAAGCTTTCTTT. Amino acid sequence: CASSREREAFF.

This clone was observed once. The chain joins TRBV18 to TRBJ2-1, with TRBD2 as a possible D gene (7 bases). The CDR3 sequence is 16 residues long. Germline V gene sequence: CDR1 KGHSH, CDR2 LQKENI. The V end lost 0 bases, the J end lost 5 bases, and 14 bases lay between the germline ends. The CDR3 here is CASSPPLGGPDNEQFF. The CDR3 DNA reads as TGTGCCAGCTCACCACCGCTCGGGGGGCCGGACAATGAGCAGTTCTTC. Filled out from reference TRBV18 and TRBJ2-1, the complete variable domain reads NAGVMQNPRHLVRRRGQEARLRCSPMKGHSHVYWYRQLPEEGLKFMVYLQKENIIDESGMPKERFSAEFPKEGPSILRIQQVVRGDSAAYFCASSPPLGGPDNEQFFGPGTRLTVL.

Points on this clone: The junction and the germline gene differ at one end; a read error may be behind it. The rearrangement joins TRBV6-4 to TRBJ2-3; D gene unclear. The length of the CDR3 is 13 residues. The V gene's germline CDR1 is MRHNA and CDR2 SNTAGT. This CDR3 reads CASSDSESDTQYF. The CDR3 DNA is TGTGCCAGCAGCGACTCAGAGTCCGATACGCAGTATTTT.

This chain links TRBV6-1 with TRBJ1-1; 8 bases agree with TRBD1. The trim removed 4 bases at V and 4 bases at J, leaving 14 bases unmatched. The CDR3 totals 17 residues. Germline-derived CDR1 and CDR2 are MNHNS and SASEGT. CDR3 loop: CASSGQFGQGGGTEAFF. The DNA for the CDR3 is TGTGCCAGCAGTGGACAATTCGGACAGGGCGGCGGCACTGAAGCTTTCTTT.

This clone was detected a few times. The chain recombines TRBV27 with TRBJ1-4, with TRBD1 identical over 8 bases. Germline values: CDR1 MNHEY, CDR2 SMNVEV (reference sequence). After removal of 6 bases from V and 6 bases from J, the junction contained 15 bases not matched to a gene. The CDR3 covers 17 residues. The CDR3, as DNA: TGTGCCAGCAGCTCGGGGCGGTGGGACAGGTCCTATGAAAAACTGTTTTTT. Residues: CASSSGRWDRSYEKLFF. Drawing the rest from reference TRBV27 and TRBJ1-4, the complete variable domain is EAQVTQNPRYLITVTGKKLTVTCSQNMNHEYMSWYRQDPGLGLRQIYYSMNVEVTDKGDVPEGYKVSRKEKRNFPLILESPSPNQTSLYFCASSSGRWDRSYEKLFFGSGTQLSVL.

This chain links TRBV7-9 with TRBJ1-2; no reliable D call. The ends were cut back, 5 bases at V and 8 bases at J, with 21 bases in the middle. The germline V gene has CDR1 SEHNR and CDR2 FQNEAQ (reference sequence). The CDR3 has 15 amino acids. CDR3: CASSPETAFQEGYTF. DNA of the CDR3: TGTGCCAGCAGCCCGGAAACAGCGTTCCAAGAAGGCTACACCTTC.

As for this clone: The same CDR3 can be traced to other DNA sequences in this sample. V gene TRBV19 combines with J gene TRBJ2-2, with a weak D call TRBD2 (6 bases). Germline values: CDR1 LNHDA, CDR2 SQIVND (reference sequence). The CDR3 runs 13 residues. The germline V and J ends were trimmed by 3 bases and 5 bases, with 7 bases remaining between them. CDR3 sequence: CASSMGGTGELFF. CDR3 coding DNA: TGTGCCAGTAGTATGGGGGGTACCGGGGAGCTGTTTTTT. Together with reference TRBV19 and TRBJ2-2, the CDR3 gives the full variable domain: DGGITQSPKYLFRKEGQNVTLSCEQNLNHDAMYWYRQDPGQGLRLIYYSQIVNDFQKGDIAEGYSVSREKKESFPLTVTSAQKNPTAFYLCASSMGGTGELFFGEGSRLTVL.

The chain joins TRBV7-2 to TRBJ1-6; D is unclear. The CDR3 has 13 residues. Germline-derived CDR1 and CDR2 are SGHTA and FQGNSA. V lost 5 bases and J 4 bases, leaving 6 bases between the germline ends. The DNA for the CDR3 is TGTGCCAGCAGCAGGGATTATAATTCACCCCTCCACTTT. Translated, it gives CASSRDYNSPLHF. Filled out from reference TRBV7-2 and TRBJ1-6, the complete variable domain reads GAGVSQSPSNKVTEKGKDVELRCDPISGHTALYWYRQSLGQGLEFLIYFQGNSAPDKSGLPSDRFSAERTGGSVSTLTIQRTQQEDSAVYLCASSRDYNSPLHFGNGTRLTVT.

This clone was seen a handful of times. The genes are TRBV19 and TRBJ1-2; D gene unclear. Germline assignment: CDR1 LNHDA and CDR2 SQIVND (reference sequence). The CDR3 runs 13 residues. V was clipped by 4 bases and J by 4 bases, with 10 bases between them. The DNA of the CDR3 is TGTGCCAGTAGTAGGGAGTGGAGCTATGGCTACACCTTC. It encodes CASSREWSYGYTF.

The J gene is TRBJ2-3, the V gene TRBV5-1; the D is unclear. The CDR3 contains 14 residues. Trimming cost V 4 bases and J 3 bases, with 12 bases left between them. Germline loops: CDR1 SGHRS, CDR2 YFSETQ. The CDR3 DNA sequence: TGCGCCAGCAGCCCTATCCCTCCAACAGATACGCAGTATTTT. Its protein product is CASSPIPPTDTQYF.

The chain has TRBV28 and TRBJ1-3, with TRBD1 as a possible D gene (5 bases). The germline V and J ends were trimmed by 7 bases and 1 base, with 20 bases remaining between them. The CDR3 covers 17 residues. Germline lookup yields CDR1 MDHEN and CDR2 SYDVKM. As DNA, the CDR3 is TGTGCCAGCACCGAGGAGGGACGCCTACTATCTGGAAACACCATATATTTT. It yields the protein CASTEEGRLLSGNTIYF.

The V and J genes are TRBV19 and TRBJ2-4, with D tentatively TRBD2 (5 bases). This CDR3 is built from 11 residues. V lost 5 bases and J 15 bases, leaving 14 bases between the germline ends. The germline gives CDR1 LNHDA, CDR2 SQIVND (reference sequence). The CDR3 sequence: CASSDRLRGYF. DNA for the CDR3: TGTGCCAGTAGTGACCGACTACGGGGGTACTTC.

This sequence joins TRBV13 and TRBJ1-5, with D uncertain. The V gene lost 0 bases and the J gene lost 3 bases, with 12 bases spanning the gap. CDR1 is PRHDT and CDR2 is FYEKMQ in the germline V gene (reference sequence). This CDR3 region has 16 residues. The CDR3: CASSLGAGGVNQPQHF. CDR3 bases: TGTGCCAGCAGCTTAGGGGCAGGCGGCGTCAATCAGCCCCAGCATTTT.

This clone has just a few counts. The J gene is TRBJ1-1, the V gene TRBV10-1; maybe TRBD1 (5 bases). V was pared by 6 bases and J by 5 bases, with 25 bases between. The CDR3 covers 17 residues. Germline values: CDR1 WNHNN, CDR2 SYGVQD (reference sequence). The CDR3 DNA reads as TGCGCCAGCAGGACTACGAGGACACCCGTCGGGTTGACTGAAGCTTTCTTT. Its translation is CASRTTRTPVGLTEAFF.

This clone was counted between two and nine times. The chain combines TRBV9 with TRBJ1-1; D might be TRBD1 (6 bases). Trimming shortened V by 1 base and J by 3 bases, and 19 bases separated the two germline ends. CDR3 length equals 17 residues. Germline V gene sequence: CDR1 SGDLS, CDR2 YYNGEE. The CDR3 spells CASSVRMSLEGDTEAFF. CDR3 bases: TGTGCCAGCAGCGTAAGAATGAGTTTAGAGGGGGACACTGAAGCTTTCTTT.

J is TRBJ2-5 and V is TRBV7-9; 7 positions match TRBD1. The CDR3 has 15 residues. The germline CDR1 and CDR2 sequences are SEHNR and FQNEAQ (reference sequence). The trim removed 2 bases at V and 4 bases at J, leaving 7 bases unmatched. CDR3 sequence (DNA): TGTGCCAGCAGCTTACCTGAGACAGGGTTAGAGACCCAGTACTTC. Amino acids: CASSLPETGLETQYF.

The rearrangement links TRBV6-5 to TRBJ2-5; 15 bases are shared with TRBD2. The CDR3 is 15 residues long. From germline, CDR1 is MNHEY and CDR2 SVGAGI. J gave up 6 bases and V 5 bases, and 4 bases lay outside the gene matches. CDR3 nucleotides: TGTGCCAGCAGTCGGACTAGCGGGGGGGCGAAGACCCAGTACTTC. Its translation is CASSRTSGGAKTQYF.

The chain links TRBV28 to TRBJ2-5; 9 bases agree with TRBD1. V was clipped by 3 bases and J by 4 bases; unmatched bases: 6. CDR1 is MDHEN and CDR2 is SYDVKM in the germline V gene. The CDR3 has 15 residues. CDR3 in DNA: TGTGCCAGCAGTTTTCACAGGGGGCTGCGAGAGACCCAGTACTTC. Amino acids: CASSFHRGLRETQYF.

This clone has only one observation. This chain joins TRBV7-9 and TRBJ2-1, with D perhaps TRBD1 (6 bases). Trimming shortened V by 4 bases and J by 3 bases, and 16 bases separated the two germline ends. The CDR3 has 16 amino acids. CDR1 and CDR2 (germline): SEHNR, FQNEAQ (reference sequence). The CDR3 sequence is CASSSYQGHDYNEQFF. The CDR3 nucleotides are TGTGCCAGCAGCTCCTACCAGGGGCACGACTACAATGAGCAGTTCTTC.

The DNA of the CDR3 is TGTGCCAGCAGCCGGGGGTTGGGGTACAATGAGCAGTTCTTC. It codes for CASSRGLGYNEQFF. The chain carries TRBV5-6 and TRBJ2-1; D perhaps matches TRBD2 (6 bases). Germline-derived CDR1 and CDR2 are SGHDT and YYEEEE. V was cut by 4 bases and J by 4 bases, with 12 bases left in between. The CDR3 covers 14 residues.

The chain recombines TRBV20-1 with TRBJ2-7, with no clear D. V gave up 5 bases and J gave up 4 bases, with 6 bases separating them. CDR1 and CDR2 from the germline V gene are DFQATT and SNEGSKA (reference sequence). The CDR3 covers 10 residues. This chain's CDR3 is CSAARYEQYF. Written as DNA, the CDR3 is TGCAGTGCTGCACGATACGAGCAGTACTTC.

The genes are TRBV29-1 and TRBJ2-7; D call uncertain. With 2 bases removed from V and 2 bases from J, the gap between germline ends came to 10 bases. CDR1 and CDR2 from the germline V gene are SQVTM and ANQGSEA. The CDR3 has 13 amino acids. CDR3 amino acids: CSVELGSPYEQYF. The CDR3 nucleotides are TGCAGCGTTGAATTGGGTTCTCCCTACGAGCAGTACTTC.

A word on this clone: The same CDR3 can be traced to other DNA sequences in this sample. The chain links TRBV7-9 to TRBJ1-1; TRBD1 matches at 12 bases. Germline V lookup: CDR1 SEHNR, CDR2 FQNEAQ (reference sequence). CDR3 length: 18 residues. After removal of 2 bases from V and 6 bases from J, the junction contained 13 bases not matched to a gene. The CDR3 loop is CASSLRPGPGQGAAEAFF. Written as DNA, the CDR3 is TGTGCCAGCAGCTTAAGACCAGGACCGGGACAGGGGGCTGCTGAAGCTTTCTTT. Full variable domain (outside the CDR3, taken from reference TRBV7-9 and TRBJ1-1): DTGVSQNPRHKITKRGQNVTFRCDPISEHNRLYWYRQTLGQGPEFLTYFQNEAQLEKSRLLSDRFSAERPKGSFSTLEIQRTEQGDSAMYLCASSLRPGPGQGAAEAFFGQGTRLTVV.

The rearrangement links TRBV6-5 to TRBJ2-1; 7 bases map to TRBD2. This CDR3 has 14 residues. Germline V gene data show CDR1 as MNHEY and CDR2 as SVGAGI. V dropped 4 bases and J dropped 7; count of bases not matched to a gene: 7. CDR3 loop: CASSSGTTFNEQFF. CDR3 nucleotide sequence: TGTGCCAGCAGTTCCGGGACTACTTTTAATGAGCAGTTCTTC.

The gene calls are TRBV13 and TRBJ2-7, with D tentatively TRBD1 (5 bases). Looked up from germline, CDR1 is PRHDT and CDR2 is FYEKMQ (reference sequence). Trimming shortened V by 0 bases and J by 3 bases, and 6 bases separated the two germline ends. The CDR3 consists of 13 residues. The CDR3 DNA is TGTGCCAGCAGCTTAGGACAGGACTACGAGCAGTACTTC. Amino acids: CASSLGQDYEQYF.

The chain has TRBV7-8 and TRBJ2-7; 7 nucleotides match TRBD1. The CDR3 loop spans 13 amino acids. The ends lost 5 bases at V and 3 bases at J; junction bases unmatched: 4. Germline V gives CDR1 SGHVS, CDR2 FQNEAQ. The CDR3 DNA is TGTGCCAGCAGCCGGGACAGATTCTACGAGCAGTACTTC. Its protein product is CASSRDRFYEQYF.

The CDR3 DNA sequence: TGCGCCAGCAGCTTGGGGCACGGAGCATTAGCCAAAAACATTCAGTACTTC. Its translation is CASSLGHGALAKNIQYF. The chain carries TRBV5-1 and TRBJ2-4; D is ambiguous. The CDR3 sequence is 17 residues long. V was shortened by 0 bases and J by 0 bases, with 13 bases between the two germline ends. Per germline, CDR1 SGHRS and CDR2 YFSETQ.

V and J are TRBV7-9 and TRBJ2-2, with D hard to call. Germline V lookup: CDR1 SEHNR, CDR2 FQNEAQ (reference sequence). V was trimmed by 2 bases and J by 5 bases, leaving 9 bases between them. This CDR3 has 14 residues. DNA for the CDR3: TGTGCCAGCAGCTTACTGGGTATGACCGGGGAGCTGTTTTTT. Translated, it gives CASSLLGMTGELFF.

This clone was observed a handful of times. CDR3 protein: CASSLRTVEFF. Written as DNA, the CDR3 is TGTGCCAGCAGCTTGCGGACAGTGGAGTTCTTC. The J gene is TRBJ2-1, the V gene TRBV5-6, with D possibly matching TRBD1 (6 bases). Germline V gene data show CDR1 as SGHDT and CDR2 as YYEEEE. The CDR3 has 11 amino acids. With 1 base removed from V and 14 bases from J, the gap between germline ends came to 10 bases.